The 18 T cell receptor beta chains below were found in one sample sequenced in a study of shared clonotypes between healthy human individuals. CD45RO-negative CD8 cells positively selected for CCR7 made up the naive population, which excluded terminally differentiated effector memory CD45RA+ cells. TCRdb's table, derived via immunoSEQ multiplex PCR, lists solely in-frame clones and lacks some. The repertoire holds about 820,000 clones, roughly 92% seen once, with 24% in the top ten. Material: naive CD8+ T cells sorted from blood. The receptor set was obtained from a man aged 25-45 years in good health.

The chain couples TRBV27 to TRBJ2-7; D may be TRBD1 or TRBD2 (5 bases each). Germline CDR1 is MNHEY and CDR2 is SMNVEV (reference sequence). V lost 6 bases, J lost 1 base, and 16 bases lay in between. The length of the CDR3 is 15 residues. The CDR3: CASSSTAVISYEQYF. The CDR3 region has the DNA TGTGCCAGCAGCTCGACAGCGGTGATTTCCTACGAGCAGTACTTC.

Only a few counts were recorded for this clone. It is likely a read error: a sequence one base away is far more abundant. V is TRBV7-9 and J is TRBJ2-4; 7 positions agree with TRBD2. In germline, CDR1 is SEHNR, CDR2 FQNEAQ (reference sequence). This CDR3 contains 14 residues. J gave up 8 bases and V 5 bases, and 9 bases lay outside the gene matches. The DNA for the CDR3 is TGTGCCAGCAGCCCGGGGCTGGGGGGGGACATTCAGTACTTC. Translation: CASSPGLGGDIQYF.

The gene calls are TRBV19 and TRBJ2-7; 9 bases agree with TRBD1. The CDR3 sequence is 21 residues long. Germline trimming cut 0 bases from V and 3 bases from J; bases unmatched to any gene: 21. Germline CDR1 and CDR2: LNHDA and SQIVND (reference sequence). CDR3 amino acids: CASSIDRAGQGLTGNVYEQYF. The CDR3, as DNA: TGTGCCAGTAGTATAGATCGGGCGGGACAGGGCCTAACCGGTAATGTCTACGAGCAGTACTTC.

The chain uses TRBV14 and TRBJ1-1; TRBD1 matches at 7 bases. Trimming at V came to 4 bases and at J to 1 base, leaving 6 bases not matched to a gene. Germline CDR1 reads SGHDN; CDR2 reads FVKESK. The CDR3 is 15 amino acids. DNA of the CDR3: TGTGCCAGCAGCCTTGTAGGGACAGAGAACACTGAAGCTTTCTTT. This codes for CASSLVGTENTEAFF. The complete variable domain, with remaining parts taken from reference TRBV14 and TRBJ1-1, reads EAGVTQFPSHSVIEKGQTVTLRCDPISGHDNLYWYRRVMGKEIKFLLHFVKESKQDESGMPNNRFLAERTGGTYSTLKVQPAELEDSGVYFCASSLVGTENTEAFFGQGTRLTVV.

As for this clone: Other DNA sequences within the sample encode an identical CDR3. The CDR3 is CASSVGQGAYEQYF. In DNA form, the CDR3 reads TGTGCCAGCAGCGTAGGGCAGGGAGCCTACGAGCAGTACTTC. J is TRBJ2-7 and V is TRBV9; either TRBD1 or TRBD2 may supply D (5 bases each). V lost 0 bases to trimming and J lost 2 bases, with 9 bases between them. There are 14 residues in the CDR3. The V gene's germline CDR1 is SGDLS and CDR2 YYNGEE.

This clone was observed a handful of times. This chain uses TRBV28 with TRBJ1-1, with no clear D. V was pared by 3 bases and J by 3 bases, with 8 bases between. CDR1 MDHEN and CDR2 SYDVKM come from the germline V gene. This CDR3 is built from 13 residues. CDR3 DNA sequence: TGTGCCAGCAGTTTTCGGGGTTACACTGAAGCTTTCTTT. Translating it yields CASSFRGYTEAFF.

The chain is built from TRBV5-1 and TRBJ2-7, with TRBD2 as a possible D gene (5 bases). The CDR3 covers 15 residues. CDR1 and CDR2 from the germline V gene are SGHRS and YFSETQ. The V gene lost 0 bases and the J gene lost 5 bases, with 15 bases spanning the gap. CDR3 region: CASSLALGLINEQYF. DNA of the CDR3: TGCGCCAGCAGCTTGGCCTTAGGACTCATTAACGAGCAGTACTTC.

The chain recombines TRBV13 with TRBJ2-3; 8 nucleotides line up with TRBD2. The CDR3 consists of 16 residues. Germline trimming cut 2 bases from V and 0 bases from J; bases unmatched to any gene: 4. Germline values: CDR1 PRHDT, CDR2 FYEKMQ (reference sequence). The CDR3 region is CASSLSGLVSTDTQYF. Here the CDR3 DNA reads TGTGCCAGCAGCTTATCGGGACTAGTAAGCACAGATACGCAGTATTTT.

In DNA, the CDR3 is TGTGCCAGCAGTCCCAGCCCAGGGGGACGGGGCACTGAAGCTTTCTTT. It yields the protein CASSPSPGGRGTEAFF. The V and J genes are TRBV28 and TRBJ1-1; 7 bases are a match to TRBD1. The CDR3 runs 16 residues. From germline, CDR1 is MDHEN and CDR2 SYDVKM. The V gene end was trimmed by 5 bases and the J gene end by 4 bases; junction bases not matched to a gene: 13.

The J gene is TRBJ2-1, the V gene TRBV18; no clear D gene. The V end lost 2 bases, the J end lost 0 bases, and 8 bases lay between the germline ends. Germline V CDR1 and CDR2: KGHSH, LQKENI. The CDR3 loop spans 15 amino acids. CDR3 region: CASSPVKSSYNEQFF. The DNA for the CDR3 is TGTGCCAGCTCACCAGTGAAATCCTCCTACAATGAGCAGTTCTTC.

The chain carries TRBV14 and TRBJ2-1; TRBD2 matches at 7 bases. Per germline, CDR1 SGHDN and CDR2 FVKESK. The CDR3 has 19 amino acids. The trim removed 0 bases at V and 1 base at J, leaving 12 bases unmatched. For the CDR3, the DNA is TGTGCCAGCAGCCAAGATATTTCCTGGGAGGGGAAGTCCTACAATGAGCAGTTCTTC. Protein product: CASSQDISWEGKSYNEQFF.

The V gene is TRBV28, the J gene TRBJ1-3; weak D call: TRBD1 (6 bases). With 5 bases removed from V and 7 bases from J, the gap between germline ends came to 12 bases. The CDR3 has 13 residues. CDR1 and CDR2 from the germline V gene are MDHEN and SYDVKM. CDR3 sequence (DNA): TGTGCCAGCAGTACCCAAACAGGGAACACCATATATTTT. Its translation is CASSTQTGNTIYF.

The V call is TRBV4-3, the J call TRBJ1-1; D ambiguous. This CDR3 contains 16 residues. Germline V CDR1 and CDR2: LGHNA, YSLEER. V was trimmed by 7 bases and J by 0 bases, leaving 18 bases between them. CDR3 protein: CASTNTLGSMNTEAFF. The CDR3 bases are TGCGCCAGCACCAATACCCTCGGATCCATGAACACTGAAGCTTTCTTT.

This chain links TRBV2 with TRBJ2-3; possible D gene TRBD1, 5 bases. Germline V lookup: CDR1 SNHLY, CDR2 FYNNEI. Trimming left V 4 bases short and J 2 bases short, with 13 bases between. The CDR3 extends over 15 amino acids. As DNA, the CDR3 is TGTGCCAGCAGTGCCGGACAATACTTCACAGATACGCAGTATTTT. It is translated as CASSAGQYFTDTQYF.

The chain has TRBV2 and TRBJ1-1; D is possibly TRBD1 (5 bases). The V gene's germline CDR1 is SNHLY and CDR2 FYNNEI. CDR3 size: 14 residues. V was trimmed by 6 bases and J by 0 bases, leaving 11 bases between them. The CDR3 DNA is TGTGCCAGCAGCCCAGGGAACATGAACACTGAAGCTTTCTTT. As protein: CASSPGNMNTEAFF.

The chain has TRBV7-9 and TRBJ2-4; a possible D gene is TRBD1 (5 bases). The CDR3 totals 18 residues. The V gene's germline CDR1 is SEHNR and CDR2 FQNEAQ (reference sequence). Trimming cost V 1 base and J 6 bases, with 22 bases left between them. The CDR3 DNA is TGTGCCAGCAGCTTAGAGGATGGGGCAGGTGGTTACGGAAACATTCAGTACTTC. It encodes CASSLEDGAGGYGNIQYF.

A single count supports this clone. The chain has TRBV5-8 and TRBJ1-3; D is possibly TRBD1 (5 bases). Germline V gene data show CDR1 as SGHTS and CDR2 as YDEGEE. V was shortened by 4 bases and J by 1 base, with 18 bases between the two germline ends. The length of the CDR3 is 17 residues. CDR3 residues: CASSRRQSYESGNTIYF. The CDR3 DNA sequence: TGTGCCAGCAGCCGTAGACAGTCATATGAGTCTGGAAACACCATATATTTT.

The DNA of the CDR3 is TGCGCCAGCAGCCAACTTACAGGGTGGGAGACCCAGTACTTC. Encoded protein: CASSQLTGWETQYF. V gene TRBV4-1 combines with J gene TRBJ2-5; TRBD1 might be the D (6 bases). V shed 2 bases and J shed 5 bases, with 12 bases lying between them. The germline V gene has CDR1 MGHRA and CDR2 YSYEKL. The CDR3 has 14 amino acids.